The 6 T cell receptor beta chains given below trace back to one sample, sequenced in a study of blood T cells in healthy people across ages. Alongside a J-beta primer mix, a sample-barcoded 5' primer served in a second PCR lasting about 7 to 12 cycles. Using its own MiXCR run on the 5' RACE reads, TCRdb lists one record per CDR3 protein. This table holds under 2 million distinct CDR3 sequences, roughly 32% found once. The sequenced material came from blood. These receptors were obtained from a woman under 40 in good health.

The chain employs TRBV20-1 and TRBJ1-1, with 8 positions matching TRBD1. V lost 0 bases to trimming and J lost 1 base; unmatched junction nucleotides: 7. There are 16 residues in the CDR3. Per the germline V gene, CDR1 is DFQATT and CDR2 is SNEGSKA (reference sequence). CDR3 sequence: CSARDPDRGRNTEAFF. The CDR3 DNA is TGCAGTGCTAGAGATCCAGACAGGGGACGGAACACTGAAGCTTTCTTT.

The V gene is TRBV6-1, the J gene TRBJ2-3; TRBD2 agrees at 7 bases. Germline CDR1 is MNHNS and CDR2 is SASEGT. The length of the CDR3 is 17 residues. V was clipped by 0 bases and J by 0 bases; unmatched bases: 6. The CDR3 sequence: CASSEAVASGSTDTQYF. In DNA form, the CDR3 reads TGTGCCAGCAGTGAAGCGGTGGCTAGCGGCAGCACAGATACGCAGTATTTT.

The genes are TRBV30 and TRBJ1-5, with D perhaps matching TRBD1 (6 bases). The CDR3 totals 13 residues. The germline V and J ends were trimmed by 4 bases and 6 bases, with 13 bases remaining between them. Germline lookup yields CDR1 GTSNPN and CDR2 SVGIG (reference sequence). CDR3 coding DNA: TGTGCCTGGAACTCAGGGGAGGGTCAGCCCCAGCATTTT. As protein: CAWNSGEGQPQHF.

The chain recombines TRBV18 with TRBJ2-1; D tentatively reads TRBD1 or TRBD2 (5 bases each). Germline values: CDR1 KGHSH, CDR2 LQKENI. The CDR3 is 16 residues long. The V end lost 4 bases, the J end lost 3 bases, and 16 bases lay between the germline ends. CDR3 amino acids: CASSLSGTSYYNEQFF. The CDR3 DNA sequence: TGTGCCAGCTCACTCTCCGGGACGTCCTACTACAATGAGCAGTTCTTC.

The chain carries TRBV5-1 and TRBJ1-1; tentative D call: TRBD1 (6 bases). The V end was cut by 0 bases, the J end by 5 bases, with 11 bases between. There are 14 residues in the CDR3. Germline assignment: CDR1 SGHRS and CDR2 YFSETQ. The CDR3 bases are TGCGCCAGCAGCTTGGAACAGGGCGGGACTGAAGCTTTCTTT. Translating it yields CASSLEQGGTEAFF.

The V call is TRBV5-1, the J call TRBJ1-4, with D possibly being TRBD1 (6 bases). The CDR3 is made up of 14 amino acids. Germline assignment: CDR1 SGHRS and CDR2 YFSETQ. The V and J ends lost 3 bases and 7 bases respectively, with 13 bases between them. As DNA, the CDR3 is TGCGCCAGCAGCTCACAGGGTTTTGCTGAAAAACTGTTTTTT. Translating gives CASSSQGFAEKLFF.